A selection of T cell receptor beta chains follows, all from one sample in a study of shared T cell receptors in the human thymus. Profiling relied on immunoSEQ multiplex PCR, and the TCRdb table lists in-frame clones only, not all of them. The table records 540,000 or so clones, 75% to 80% of them present only once. The same data also contributed to another study, on human thymus T cells.

The sample was thymocytes. These receptors were taken from a boy younger than two with a congenital heart defect. The CDR3 runs from the conserved cysteine through the conserved F or W. D genes are given only for firm matches. Clone size is not always given. Where it is, it says once, few, many or a class for expanded clones.

V gene	J gene	D gene	CDR3 length	clone size	CDR3 protein	CDR3 DNA
TRBV28	TRBJ2-3	NA	17	NA	CASSPWVAEARTDTQYF	TGTGCCAGCAGCCCCTGGGTGGCGGAAGCCCGCACAGATACGCAGTATTTT
TRBV4-3	TRBJ2-4	TRBD2	18	NA	CASSQEGLAGERADIQYF	TGCGCCAGCAGCCAAGAGGGACTAGCGGGAGAGCGGGCTGACATTCAGTACTTC
TRBV7-2	TRBJ2-3	NA	15	few	CASNLVSRGPDTQYF	TGTGCCAGCAACCTTGTATCCCGAGGCCCAGATACGCAGTATTTT
TRBV5-1	TRBJ1-2	NA	20	NA	CASRDAGVGVPVSPNYGYTF	TGCGCCAGCAGAGATGCAGGGGTGGGAGTACCGGTTTCCCCTAACTATGGCTACACCTTC
TRBV11-2	TRBJ2-1	TRBD2	16	NA	CASSLADRDYYNEQFF	TGTGCCAGCAGCTTAGCCGACCGGGACTATTACAATGAGCAGTTCTTC
TRBV6-1	TRBJ1-2	TRBD1	12	few	CASFGDRYGYTF	TGTGCCAGCTTTGGGGACAGATATGGCTACACCTTC
TRBV15	TRBJ2-3	TRBD2	19	few	CATSRDQGLAGRDLDTQYF	TGTGCCACCAGCAGAGACCAGGGACTAGCGGGAAGGGATTTGGATACGCAGTATTTT
TRBV15	TRBJ2-1	NA	15	few	CATSREDSAYNEQFF	TGTGCCACCAGCAGAGAGGACTCAGCCTACAATGAGCAGTTCTTC
TRBV10-3	TRBJ2-7	NA	11	NA	CAISESREQYF	TGTGCCATCAGTGAGTCCCGGGAGCAGTACTTC
TRBV9	TRBJ1-2	TRBD1	17	NA	CASSGSTDRGQIYGYTF	TGTGCCAGCAGCGGCTCTACCGACAGGGGACAAATCTATGGCTACACCTTC
TRBV27	TRBJ2-2	TRBD2	16	NA	CASRPTSGTNTGELFF	TGTGCCAGCAGGCCGACTAGCGGCACCAACACCGGGGAGCTGTTTTTT
TRBV6-1	TRBJ2-7	TRBD1	16	NA	CASSEARQGLDYEQYF	TGTGCCAGCAGTGAAGCTCGACAGGGGTTAGACTACGAGCAGTACTTC
TRBV11-2	TRBJ2-7	NA	13	few	CASSLERLREQYF	TGTGCCAGCAGCTTAGAGAGACTCCGCGAGCAGTACTTC
TRBV5-6	TRBJ2-3	TRBD2	15	NA	CASSPREGLTDTQYF	TGTGCCAGCAGCCCCCGGGAGGGCCTAACAGATACGCAGTATTTT
TRBV5-4	TRBJ2-3	TRBD2	16	NA	CASSLSGRALSDTQYF	TGTGCCAGCAGCTTGTCCGGGAGGGCCTTATCGGATACGCAGTATTTT
TRBV4-3	TRBJ2-7	TRBD2	16	NA	CASSQAPKRDPYEQYF	TGCGCCAGCAGCCAAGCCCCAAAGCGGGACCCCTACGAGCAGTACTTC
TRBV9	TRBJ2-3	TRBD2	19	NA	CASSVDDSGRYPSTDTQYF	TGTGCCAGCAGCGTAGATGATAGCGGGAGGTATCCTAGCACAGATACGCAGTATTTT
TRBV6-4	TRBJ2-3	NA	13	NA	CASRGQTSDTQYF	TGTGCCAGCCGCGGACAGACGTCAGATACGCAGTATTTT
TRBV28	TRBJ2-7	TRBD1	15	NA	CASSPGYQGVMEQYF	TGTGCCAGCAGTCCCGGTTACCAGGGGGTTATGGAGCAGTACTTC
TRBV11-2	TRBJ1-1	TRBD1	15	NA	CASSLRDRERTEAFF	TGTGCCAGCAGCCTCAGGGACAGGGAAAGGACTGAAGCTTTCTTT
TRBV30	TRBJ2-1	NA	15	NA	CAWSGRRYSYNEQFF	TGTGCCTGGAGTGGGCGGAGATACTCCTACAATGAGCAGTTCTTC
TRBV2	TRBJ2-1	TRBD2	14	few	CASSGLVSYNEQFF	TGTGCCAGCTCGGGACTAGTCTCCTACAATGAGCAGTTCTTC
TRBV28	TRBJ1-2	TRBD1	15	NA	CASSAPGQGRHGYTF	TGTGCCAGCAGTGCTCCGGGACAGGGCCGACATGGCTACACCTTC
TRBV7-9	TRBJ1-4	NA	17	NA	CASSSGERGSTNEKLFF	TGTGCCAGCAGCTCCGGGGAACGAGGATCAACTAATGAAAAACTGTTTTTT
TRBV18	TRBJ2-3	TRBD2	19	NA	CASSPRPSGGTLSTDTQYF	TGTGCCAGCTCACCAAGACCTAGCGGGGGAACGCTCAGCACAGATACGCAGTATTTT
TRBV6-4	TRBJ2-1	TRBD2	18	few	CASSDKGLAGDSYNEQFF	TGTGCCAGCAGTGACAAGGGACTAGCGGGAGATTCCTACAATGAGCAGTTCTTC
TRBV30	TRBJ2-2	TRBD2	16	few	CAWSVHLAENTGELFF	TGTGCCTGGAGTGTACATCTAGCGGAGAACACCGGGGAGCTGTTTTTT
TRBV9	TRBJ2-3	NA	15	once	CASSVVRSGEDTQYF	TGTGCCAGCAGCGTAGTGAGGAGCGGTGAAGATACGCAGTATTTT
TRBV30	TRBJ2-1	TRBD2	11	few	CALRSGRTQFF	TGTGCCTTAAGGAGCGGGAGAACGCAGTTCTTC
TRBV7-9	TRBJ2-1	NA	13	few	CASSNSAAFPQFF	TGTGCCAGCAGTAATAGCGCAGCCTTCCCGCAGTTCTTC
TRBV18	TRBJ2-7	TRBD1	16	few	CASSPPRSRGPYEQYF	TGTGCCAGCTCACCACCGAGGAGCAGGGGGCCGTACGAGCAGTACTTC
TRBV14	TRBJ1-1	NA	16	once	CASSQADGLRGAEAFF	TGTGCCAGCAGCCAGGCGGACGGTCTCAGGGGCGCTGAAGCTTTCTTT
TRBV6-6	TRBJ2-7	NA	16	NA	CASSYSVGNRTREQYF	TGTGCCAGCAGTTACTCGGTAGGGAACAGGACGCGGGAGCAGTACTTC
TRBV6-6	TRBJ2-7	NA	15	NA	CASSYSGGLTYEQYF	TGTGCCAGCAGTTACTCGGGGGGTCTTACCTACGAGCAGTACTTC
TRBV6-5	TRBJ2-1	NA	15	NA	CASSYSGWAGGEQFF	TGTGCCAGCAGTTACTCGGGGTGGGCGGGCGGTGAGCAGTTCTTC
TRBV14	TRBJ2-5	NA	13	NA	CASNDLAKETQYF	TGTGCCAGCAACGATCTGGCAAAAGAGACCCAGTACTTC
TRBV5-5	TRBJ2-1	TRBD2	18	NA	CASSLGTSGTREYNEQFF	TGTGCCAGCAGCTTAGGGACTAGCGGGACTCGAGAATACAATGAGCAGTTCTTC
TRBV12-5	TRBJ1-5	TRBD1	17	NA	CASGSRTGSRSNQPQHF	TGTGCTAGTGGTTCGAGGACAGGTTCTCGTAGCAATCAGCCCCAGCATTTT
TRBV4-3	TRBJ2-3	NA	19	NA	CASSQVQATNRESTDTQYF	TGCGCCAGCAGCCAAGTACAGGCCACGAACAGGGAAAGCACAGATACGCAGTATTTT
TRBV16	TRBJ2-6	TRBD1	17	NA	CASSQSGTGVGANVLTF	TGTGCCAGCAGCCAATCGGGGACAGGGGTTGGGGCCAACGTCCTGACTTTC
TRBV6-5	TRBJ2-7	TRBD2	14	NA	CASSAGTSAYEQYF	TGTGCCAGCAGCGCCGGGACTAGCGCCTACGAGCAGTACTTC
TRBV5-6	TRBJ2-1	NA	15	NA	CASSTGIARHNEQFF	TGTGCCAGCAGCACCGGGATAGCGCGTCACAATGAGCAGTTCTTC
TRBV11-3	TRBJ1-1	NA	15	few	CASSPGPGHNTEAFF	TGTGCCAGCAGCCCCGGACCAGGGCATAACACTGAAGCTTTCTTT
TRBV10-3	TRBJ2-1	TRBD2	16	NA	CALSRRGSPGYNEQFF	TGTGCCCTATCACGCCGCGGGAGCCCGGGGTACAATGAGCAGTTCTTC
TRBV28	TRBJ1-5	NA	16	NA	CASRGWGQGSNQPQHF	TGTGCCAGCAGGGGATGGGGTCAGGGAAGCAATCAGCCCCAGCATTTT
TRBV7-9	TRBJ2-5	NA	18	NA	CASSLVRPGGRFQETQYF	TGTGCCAGCAGCTTAGTTCGCCCCGGAGGGAGGTTTCAAGAGACCCAGTACTTC
TRBV11-2	TRBJ2-1	TRBD1	14	NA	CASSSGTGPHEQFF	TGTGCCAGCAGCTCGGGGACAGGGCCTCATGAGCAGTTCTTC
TRBV4-3	TRBJ2-3	NA	17	NA	CASSQVGWEASTDTQYF	TGCGCCAGCAGCCAAGTGGGATGGGAGGCTAGCACAGATACGCAGTATTTT
TRBV19	TRBJ2-7	NA	13	NA	CASSAGGLYEQYF	TGTGCCAGTAGTGCAGGGGGGCTCTACGAGCAGTACTTC
TRBV27	TRBJ2-3	TRBD2	16	NA	CASSFLAGGPTDTQYF	TGTGCCAGCAGTTTTCTAGCGGGAGGTCCCACAGATACGCAGTATTTT
TRBV4-3	TRBJ2-3	TRBD2	20	NA	CASSQRGTGTSFMLADTQYF	TGCGCCAGCAGCCAGAGGGGGACCGGGACTAGCTTTATGTTGGCAGATACGCAGTATTTT
TRBV19	TRBJ2-1	TRBD2	16	NA	CASSIIASGGYNEQFF	TGTGCCAGTAGTATAATTGCTAGCGGGGGCTACAATGAGCAGTTCTTC
TRBV29-1	TRBJ1-1	NA	12	NA	CSMDRQNTEAFF	TGCAGCATGGACAGACAGAACACTGAAGCTTTCTTT
TRBV15	TRBJ2-7	TRBD1	14	NA	CATSNGQGPYEQYF	TGTGCCACCAGCAACGGACAGGGGCCCTACGAGCAGTACTTC
TRBV2	TRBJ2-1	TRBD1	15	few	CASIAGQGARNEQFF	TGTGCCAGCATTGCCGGACAGGGGGCAAGGAATGAGCAGTTCTTC